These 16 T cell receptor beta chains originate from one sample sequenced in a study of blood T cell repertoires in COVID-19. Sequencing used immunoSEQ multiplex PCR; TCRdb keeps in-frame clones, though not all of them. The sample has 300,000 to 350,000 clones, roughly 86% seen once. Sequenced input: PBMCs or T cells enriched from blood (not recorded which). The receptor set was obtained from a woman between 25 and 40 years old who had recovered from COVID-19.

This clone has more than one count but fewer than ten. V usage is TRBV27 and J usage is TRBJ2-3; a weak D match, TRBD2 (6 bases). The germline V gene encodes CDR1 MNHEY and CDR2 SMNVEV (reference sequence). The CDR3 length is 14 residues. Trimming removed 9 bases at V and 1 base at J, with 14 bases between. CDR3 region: CASNSGSGTDTQYF. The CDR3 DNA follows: TGTGCCAGTAATAGCGGTTCAGGCACAGATACGCAGTATTTT.

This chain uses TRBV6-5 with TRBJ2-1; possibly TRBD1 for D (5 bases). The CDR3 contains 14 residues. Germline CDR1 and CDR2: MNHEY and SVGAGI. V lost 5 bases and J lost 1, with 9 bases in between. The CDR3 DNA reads TGTGCCAGCAGTACCACAGGTTCCTACAATGAGCAGTTCTTC. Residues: CASSTTGSYNEQFF.

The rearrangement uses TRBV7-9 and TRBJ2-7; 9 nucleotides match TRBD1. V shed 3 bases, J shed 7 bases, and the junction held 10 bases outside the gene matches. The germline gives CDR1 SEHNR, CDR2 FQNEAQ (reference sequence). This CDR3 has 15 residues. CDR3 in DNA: TGTGCCAGCAGCTTCGGGGACAGGGCCGCGCGGGAGCAGTACTTC. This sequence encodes CASSFGDRAAREQYF.

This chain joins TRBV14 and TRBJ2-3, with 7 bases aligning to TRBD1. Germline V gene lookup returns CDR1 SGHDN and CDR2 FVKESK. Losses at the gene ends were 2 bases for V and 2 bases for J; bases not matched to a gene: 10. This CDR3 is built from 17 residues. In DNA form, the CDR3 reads TGTGCCAGCAGCCAACATCCGGGACAGCAAGACACAGATACGCAGTATTTT. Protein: CASSQHPGQQDTDTQYF.

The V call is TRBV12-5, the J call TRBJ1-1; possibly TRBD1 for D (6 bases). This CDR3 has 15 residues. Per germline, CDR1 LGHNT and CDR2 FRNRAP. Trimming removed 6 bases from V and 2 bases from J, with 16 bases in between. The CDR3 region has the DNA TGTGCTAGTGGCTACACCGGGACACCCAACACTGAAGCTTTCTTT. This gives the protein CASGYTGTPNTEAFF.

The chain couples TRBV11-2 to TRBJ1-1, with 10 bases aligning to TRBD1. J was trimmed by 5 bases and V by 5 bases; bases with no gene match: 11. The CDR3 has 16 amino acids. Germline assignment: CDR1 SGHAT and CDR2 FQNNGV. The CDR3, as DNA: TGTGCCAGCAGCCCCTTCGGACAGGGGGGTGGGACTGAAGCTTTCTTT. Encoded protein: CASSPFGQGGGTEAFF.

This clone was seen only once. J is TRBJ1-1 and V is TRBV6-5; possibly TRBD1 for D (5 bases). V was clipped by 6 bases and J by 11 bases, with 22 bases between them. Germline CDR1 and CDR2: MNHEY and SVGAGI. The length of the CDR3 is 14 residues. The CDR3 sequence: CASSQSLWGVEAFF. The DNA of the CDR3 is TGTGCCAGCAGCCAAAGCCTCTGGGGGGTAGAGGCTTTCTTT.

Here the CDR3 DNA reads TGTGCCAGCAGTTCGTATTCCAGCGAGCAGTACTTC. Residues: CASSSYSSEQYF. The chain uses TRBV27 and TRBJ2-7; D unresolved. Trimming removed 4 bases from V and 6 bases from J, with 10 bases in between. The length of the CDR3 is 12 residues. Germline CDR1 reads MNHEY; CDR2 reads SMNVEV (reference sequence).

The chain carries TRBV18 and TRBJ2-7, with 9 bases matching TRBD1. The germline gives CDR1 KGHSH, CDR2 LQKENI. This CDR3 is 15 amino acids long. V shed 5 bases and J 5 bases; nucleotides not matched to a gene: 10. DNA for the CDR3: TGTGCCAGCTCAGGAACGGGACAGGGATTGGACGAGCAGTACTTC. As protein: CASSGTGQGLDEQYF.

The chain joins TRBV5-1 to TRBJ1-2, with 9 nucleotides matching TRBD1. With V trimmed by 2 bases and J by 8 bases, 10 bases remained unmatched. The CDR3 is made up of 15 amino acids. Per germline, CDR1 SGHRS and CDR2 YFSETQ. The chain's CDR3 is CASSLRTGDNRGYTF. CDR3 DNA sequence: TGCGCCAGCAGCTTAAGGACAGGGGACAACCGGGGCTACACCTTC.

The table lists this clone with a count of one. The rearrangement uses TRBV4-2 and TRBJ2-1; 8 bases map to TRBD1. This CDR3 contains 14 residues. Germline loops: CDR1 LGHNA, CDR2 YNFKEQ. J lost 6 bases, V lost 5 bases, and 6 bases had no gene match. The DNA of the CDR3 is TGTGCCAGCAGCGCGGACAGGGTACGCAATGAGCAGTTCTTC. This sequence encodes CASSADRVRNEQFF.

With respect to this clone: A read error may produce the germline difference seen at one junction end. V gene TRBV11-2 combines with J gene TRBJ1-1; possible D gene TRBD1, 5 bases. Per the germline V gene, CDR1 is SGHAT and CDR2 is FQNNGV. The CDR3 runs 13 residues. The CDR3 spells CASTQNRNAEAFF. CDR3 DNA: TGTGCCAGCACTCAAAACAGGAACGCTGAAGCTTTCTTT.

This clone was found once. CDR3 nucleotides: TGTGCCAGCAGCCAGGAAAAAGGGCGCGGACAGAGGCATTTT. Its translation is CASSQEKGRGQRHF. J is TRBJ1-5 and V is TRBV4-2; D might be TRBD1 (6 bases). The germline V and J ends were trimmed by 3 bases and 15 bases, with 21 bases remaining between them. In germline, CDR1 is LGHNA, CDR2 YNFKEQ. The CDR3 is made up of 14 amino acids.

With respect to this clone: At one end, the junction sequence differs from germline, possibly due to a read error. The CDR3 reads CTSSLSGTVNTEAFF. CDR3 DNA sequence: TGTACCAGCAGTTTGTCCGGGACAGTTAACACTGAAGCTTTCTTT. V usage is TRBV27 and J usage is TRBJ1-1, with 7 bases that match TRBD1. The CDR3 runs to 15 residues. Per germline, CDR1 MNHEY and CDR2 SMNVEV (reference sequence).

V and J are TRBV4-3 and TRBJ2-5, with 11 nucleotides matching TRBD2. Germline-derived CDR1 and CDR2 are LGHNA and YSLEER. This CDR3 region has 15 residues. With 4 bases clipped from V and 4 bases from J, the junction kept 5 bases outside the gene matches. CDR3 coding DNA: TGCGCCAGCAGCCGGCTACTAGCGGGAGTAGAGACCCAGTACTTC. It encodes CASSRLLAGVETQYF.

The CDR3 region is CSVPPRSEMYEQYF. CDR3 DNA: TGCAGCGTCCCCCCCAGGTCCGAAATGTACGAGCAGTACTTC. The chain couples TRBV29-1 to TRBJ2-7; D gene uncertain. The V gene lost 6 bases and the J gene lost 4 bases, with 19 bases spanning the gap. The CDR3 has 14 amino acids. CDR1 and CDR2 from the germline V gene are SQVTM and ANQGSEA.